These T cell receptor beta chains were read from a single sample in a study of blood T cell repertoires in COVID-19. The data were produced by immunoSEQ multiplex PCR, yet TCRdb's version contains in-frame clones alone and is incomplete. The repertoire consists of around 94,000 clones, with 75% to 95% occurring once and the leading ten covering around 4%. Source material: peripheral blood. The receptors here all came from a man aged 18 to 29 with acute or convalescent COVID-19. Each CDR3 is given with its conserved first and last residue. The D gene is left open where the match is weak. For some rows the clone size is stated as once, few or many, or as a class when expanded; others skip it.

cdr3_aa: CASSLQGVFYGYTF; cdr3_nt: TGTGCCAGCAGTCTCCAGGGGGTCTTCTATGGCTACACCTTC; clone_size: .; v_call: TRBV3-1/TRBV3-2; d_call: TRBD1; j_call: TRBJ1-2
cdr3_aa: CASRKRQGYTDTQYF; cdr3_nt: TGTGCCAGCAGGAAGAGACAGGGGTACACAGATACGCAGTATTTT; clone_size: .; v_call: TRBV2; d_call: TRBD1; j_call: TRBJ2-3
cdr3_aa: CASSPGLVGYDTQYF; cdr3_nt: TGTGCCAGCAGCCCGGGGTTGGTTGGGTACGATACGCAGTATTTT; clone_size: .; v_call: TRBV7-8; d_call: .; j_call: TRBJ2-3
cdr3_aa: CASSVQSYYGYTF; cdr3_nt: TGTGCCAGTAGTGTACAGAGCTACTATGGCTACACCTTC; clone_size: .; v_call: TRBV19; d_call: .; j_call: TRBJ1-2
cdr3_aa: CATSDPSLDTQYF; cdr3_nt: TGTGCCACCAGTGATCCTTCTTTGGATACGCAGTATTTT; clone_size: .; v_call: TRBV24-1; d_call: .; j_call: TRBJ2-3
cdr3_aa: CASSQTGLANEKLFF; cdr3_nt: TGTGCCAGCAGCCAAACAGGGTTGGCTAATGAAAAACTGTTTTTT; clone_size: .; v_call: TRBV11-3; d_call: .; j_call: TRBJ1-4
cdr3_aa: CASSIYGGSEAFF; cdr3_nt: TGTGCCAGTAGTATCTATGGGGGGTCTGAAGCTTTCTTT; clone_size: .; v_call: TRBV19; d_call: .; j_call: TRBJ1-1
cdr3_aa: CAISTGTSNYNEQFF; cdr3_nt: TGTGCCATCAGTACCGGGACTAGCAACTACAATGAGCAGTTCTTC; clone_size: .; v_call: TRBV10-3; d_call: TRBD2; j_call: TRBJ2-1
cdr3_aa: CASRQGFFDPYEQYF; cdr3_nt: TGTGCCAGCAGACAGGGCTTTTTCGACCCCTACGAGCAGTACTTC; clone_size: .; v_call: TRBV6-5; d_call: .; j_call: TRBJ2-7
cdr3_aa: CASSAGIYNVGGSYEQYF; cdr3_nt: TGTGCCAGCAGTGCAGGTATCTACAATGTCGGTGGCTCCTACGAGCAGTACTTC; clone_size: .; v_call: TRBV6-1; d_call: .; j_call: TRBJ2-7
cdr3_aa: CASSISGENTEAFF; cdr3_nt: TGTGCCAGCAGTATCAGCGGCGAGAACACTGAAGCTTTCTTT; clone_size: .; v_call: TRBV6-5; d_call: .; j_call: TRBJ1-1
cdr3_aa: CASRGGAHGYTF; cdr3_nt: TGTGCCAGCCGCGGCGGGGCCCATGGCTACACCTTC; clone_size: .; v_call: TRBV25-1; d_call: .; j_call: TRBJ1-2
cdr3_aa: CASRDRGTYGYTF; cdr3_nt: TGTGCCAGCCGGGACAGGGGGACCTATGGCTACACCTTC; clone_size: .; v_call: TRBV6-5; d_call: TRBD1; j_call: TRBJ1-2
cdr3_aa: CASSVDPTGRSYGYTF; cdr3_nt: TGTGCCAGCAGCGTAGATCCCACAGGGCGAAGCTATGGCTACACCTTC; clone_size: .; v_call: TRBV9; d_call: .; j_call: TRBJ1-2
cdr3_aa: CASSLDPDIDTQYF; cdr3_nt: TGTGCCAGCAGTTTAGATCCCGACATAGATACGCAGTATTTT; clone_size: .; v_call: TRBV27; d_call: .; j_call: TRBJ2-3
cdr3_aa: CATSKLPGQGYNEQFF; cdr3_nt: TGTGCCACCAGCAAACTCCCGGGACAGGGGTACAATGAGCAGTTCTTC; clone_size: .; v_call: TRBV15; d_call: TRBD1; j_call: TRBJ2-1
cdr3_aa: CASSSLQGAEAFF; cdr3_nt: TGCGCCAGCAGCTCCCTACAGGGGGCCGAAGCTTTCTTT; clone_size: .; v_call: TRBV5-1; d_call: TRBD1; j_call: TRBJ1-1
cdr3_aa: CASSPQPGSEFF; cdr3_nt: TGTGCCAGCAGCCCCCAACCGGGATCGGAGTTCTTC; clone_size: .; v_call: TRBV25-1; d_call: .; j_call: TRBJ2-1
cdr3_aa: CASSQDLTVYNEQFF; cdr3_nt: TGCGCCAGCAGCCAAGATCTAACAGTATACAATGAGCAGTTCTTC; clone_size: .; v_call: TRBV4-1; d_call: .; j_call: TRBJ2-1
cdr3_aa: CASSVGKLAGVNDEQYF; cdr3_nt: TGTGCCAGCAGCGTCGGAAAACTAGCGGGAGTAAACGACGAGCAGTACTTC; clone_size: .; v_call: TRBV2; d_call: TRBD2; j_call: TRBJ2-7
cdr3_aa: CASSLLAGGSYEQYF; cdr3_nt: TGTGCCAGCAGCCTATTAGCGGGAGGGTCGTACGAGCAGTACTTC; clone_size: few; v_call: TRBV7-9; d_call: TRBD2; j_call: TRBJ2-7
cdr3_aa: CASSTGLKNYGYTF; cdr3_nt: TGTGCCAGCAGTACGGGACTGAAGAACTATGGCTACACCTTC; clone_size: once; v_call: TRBV6-5; d_call: .; j_call: TRBJ1-2